What follows is one T cell receptor beta chain and its context. Its recognized antigen is unknown. Nothing much larger sits one base from this clone, and base qualities are not available. The sample belongs to a study of blood T cells in healthy people across ages (dated by TCRdb to between 2014 and 2017). General notes on the study: In model experiments, template switching captured roughly one uniquely barcoded TCR beta cDNA molecule for every two T cells. The donors were split into four age groups: young (average 16 years), middle-aged (roughly 39), aged (roughly 60) and long-lived (about 82). To avoid experimental bias, donors of different ages were distributed randomly across sequencing lanes. Using deep sequencing normalized with unique cDNA molecular identifiers, the study measured how TCR beta repertoire diversity changes with age. For two donors (one aged 18 to 29 and one aged 80 or older), the study analyzed two additional independent replicas of 1 million unique cDNA reads from the same blood draw.

Systemically healthy Caucasian individuals from Russia, some 40 in total and aged about 6 to 95 years, were included as donors. Each donor gave 8 to 10 milliliters of peripheral blood, collected into EDTA-treated Vacutainer tubes. PBMCs were isolated by Ficoll-Paque density-gradient centrifugation, with at least 6.5 million obtained per sample. Trizol reagent was used to extract total RNA from the PBMCs, yielding at least 6 micrograms per sample. The percentages of naive CD45RAhigh/CD27high T cells were determined by flow cytometry on a PBMC aliquot from every donor. The library came from 5' RACE. The instrument was an Illumina HiSeq 2500. A second PCR of about 6 to 11 cycles was performed with a sample-barcoded 5' primer and a J-beta primer mix. Each TCR beta cDNA molecule received a unique molecular identifier from a template-switch 5' adaptor carrying 12 random nucleotides. Each sample yielded at least 3 million CDR3-containing paired-end reads. First-strand cDNA synthesis was performed from all RNA using the Mint cDNA synthesis kit, with priming by a TRBC-specific oligonucleotide. After uracil-DNA glycosylase treatment, a first 18-cycle PCR used universal primers M1SS and BC2_uni_R on all cDNA. The paper's processing steps were these. For normalization, 1 million high-quality reads, each with a distinct molecular identifier, were randomly selected from each sample. Instead of being binned into consensus sequences, reads with shared molecular identifiers were discarded. CDR3 identification, clonotype clustering and error correction used MiTCR with a Q25 quality threshold and the strictest error-elimination algorithm. A nonparametric unseen species model with Euler transformation was used to estimate lower-bound total TCR beta diversity. Through fastp at Q25 and MiXCR, TCRdb rebuilt clones from the public reads, retaining in-frame beta chains. Each CDR3 protein gets just one entry, which takes the most common genes and DNA from the rows behind it. TCRdb's processing, not the authors', yielded these V and J calls. This sample has about 1.1 million distinct CDR3 sequences in its table, and more than 30% of those were observed once. About 12% of the sample lies in the top ten.

Overall results and qualifications from the work: Estimates of total diversity from one million sequenced T cells were regarded as lower bounds and underestimates. As age increased, observed TCR beta diversity per million T cells dropped in a roughly linear way, and a significant reduction was already evident by age roughly 36. Compared with the aged group, the long-lived group had more naive CD4+ T cells, fewer expanded clones and increased TCR diversity, a pattern suggesting age selection. The CMV infection status of donors was not known, potentially confounding age-related changes in expanded clonotypes. A strong correlation was found between observed TCR beta diversity and the percentage of naive T cells measured by flow cytometry. Conclusive comparison of naive and antigen-experienced compartments was prevented by the profiling of bulk unsorted PBMCs.

From the cysteine through the phenylalanine, the CDR3 covers 16 amino acids. Just the 48-base CDR3 DNA is kept, in frame starting at base 1. The germline V gene (reference sequence) specifies SEHNR as CDR1 and FQNEAQ as CDR2. A distance of 22 bases separates the germline ends of V and J, which lose 7 bases and 6 bases respectively. The V and J genes are TRBV7-9 and TRBJ1-5, with no confident D gene call. The clonotype originates from a man between 18 and 35 years old in good health. The sequenced material came from blood. The sequence in DNA is TGTGCCAGCACCGGCGTGGAGCTGGGCGATGCTCAGCCCCAGCATTTT. This encodes CASTGVELGDAQPQHF.